The clone carrying this TCR beta chain has a single count. The CDR3 consists of 13 residues. Germline assignment: CDR1 SGHTS and CDR2 YDEGEE. The germline V and J ends were trimmed by 1 base and 8 bases, with 10 bases remaining between them. These data are taken from a study of blood T cell repertoires in COVID-19. Looking at the study overall: Both acute and convalescent COVID-19 samples were obtained from the United States, Italy and Spain. Sample material is recorded as cDNA or gDNA derived from T cells, B-cell-depleted T cells, or PBMCs.

Under the authors' procedure: Researchers report that nucleated cell counts were estimated from reference gene primer amplification. Clones were sequenced by immunoSEQ multiplex PCR, and TCRdb holds only the in-frame ones, with some missing. V and J calls and clone size are given by that table; D and trimming were obtained from the DNA. In the table there are around 38,000 clones, approximately 90% of which are singletons. It was during active infection that Seattle patients were enrolled and then longitudinally followed. V is TRBV5-8 and J is TRBJ2-1; D call uncertain. This sequence originates from a man in his 60s with COVID-19, enrolled during active disease. The sequenced material came from peripheral blood. CDR3 protein: CASSLPIVHEQFF. CDR3 in DNA: TGTGCCAGCAGCTTGCCCATTGTCCATGAGCAGTTCTTC.